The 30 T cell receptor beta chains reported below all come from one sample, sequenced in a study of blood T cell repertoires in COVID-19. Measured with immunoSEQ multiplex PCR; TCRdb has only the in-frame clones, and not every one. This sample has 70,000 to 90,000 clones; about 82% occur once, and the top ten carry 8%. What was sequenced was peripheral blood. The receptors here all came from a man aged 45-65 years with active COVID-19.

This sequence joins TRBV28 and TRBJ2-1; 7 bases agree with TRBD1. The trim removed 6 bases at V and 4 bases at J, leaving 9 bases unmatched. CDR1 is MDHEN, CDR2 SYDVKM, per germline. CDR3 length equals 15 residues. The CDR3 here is CASSTGTVTYNEQFF. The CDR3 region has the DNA TGTGCCAGCAGCACTGGGACAGTAACGTACAATGAGCAGTTCTTC.

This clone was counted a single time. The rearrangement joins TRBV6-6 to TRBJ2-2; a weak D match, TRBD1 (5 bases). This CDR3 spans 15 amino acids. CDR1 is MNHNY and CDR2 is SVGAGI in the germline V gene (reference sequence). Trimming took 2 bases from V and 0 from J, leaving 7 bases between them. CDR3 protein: CASSYGAANTGELFF. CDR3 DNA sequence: TGTGCCAGCAGTTACGGGGCCGCGAACACCGGGGAGCTGTTTTTT.

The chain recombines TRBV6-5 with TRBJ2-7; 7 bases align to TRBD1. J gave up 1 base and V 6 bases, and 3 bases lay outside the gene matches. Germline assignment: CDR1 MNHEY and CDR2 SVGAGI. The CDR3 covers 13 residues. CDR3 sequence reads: CASRSTGSYEQYF. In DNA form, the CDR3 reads TGTGCCAGCAGATCGACAGGGTCCTACGAGCAGTACTTC.

For the CDR3, the DNA is TGTGCCAGCAGCCCCGATCCGACAGGGGAGACCCAGTACTTC. Translation gives CASSPDPTGETQYF. V usage is TRBV9 and J usage is TRBJ2-5, with 7 bases lining up with TRBD1. The CDR3 contains 14 residues. Germline CDR1 reads SGDLS; CDR2 reads YYNGEE. J lost 5 bases, V lost 4 bases, and 8 bases had no gene match. Variable domain in full (rest from reference TRBV9 and TRBJ2-5): DSGVTQTPKHLITATGQRVTLRCSPRSGDLSVYWYQQSLDQGLQFLIQYYNGEERAKGNILERFSAQQFPDLHSELNLSSLELGDSALYFCASSPDPTGETQYFGPGTRLLVL.

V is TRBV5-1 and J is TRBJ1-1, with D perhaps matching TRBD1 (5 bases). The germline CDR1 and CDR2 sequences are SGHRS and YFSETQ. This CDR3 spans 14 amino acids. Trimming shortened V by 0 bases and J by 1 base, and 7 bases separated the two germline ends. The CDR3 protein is CASSLDRPNTEAFF. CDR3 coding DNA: TGCGCCAGCAGCTTGGACAGGCCGAACACTGAAGCTTTCTTT.

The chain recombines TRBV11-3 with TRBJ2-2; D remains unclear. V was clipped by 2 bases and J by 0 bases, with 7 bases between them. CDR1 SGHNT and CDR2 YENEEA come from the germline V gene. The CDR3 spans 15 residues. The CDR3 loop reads CASSLSYSNTGELFF. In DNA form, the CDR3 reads TGTGCCAGCAGCTTAAGTTACTCGAACACCGGGGAGCTGTTTTTT.

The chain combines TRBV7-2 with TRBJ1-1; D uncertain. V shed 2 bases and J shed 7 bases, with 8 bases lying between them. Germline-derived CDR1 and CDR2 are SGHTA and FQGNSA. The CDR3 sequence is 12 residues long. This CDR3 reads CASSLYPREAFF. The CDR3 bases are TGTGCCAGCAGCTTATACCCGCGTGAAGCTTTCTTT.

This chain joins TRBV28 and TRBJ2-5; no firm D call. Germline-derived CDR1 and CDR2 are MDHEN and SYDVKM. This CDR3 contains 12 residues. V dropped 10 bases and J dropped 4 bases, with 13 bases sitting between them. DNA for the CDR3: TGTGCCACCCTTACTCCCGGAGAGACCCAGTACTTC. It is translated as CATLTPGETQYF.

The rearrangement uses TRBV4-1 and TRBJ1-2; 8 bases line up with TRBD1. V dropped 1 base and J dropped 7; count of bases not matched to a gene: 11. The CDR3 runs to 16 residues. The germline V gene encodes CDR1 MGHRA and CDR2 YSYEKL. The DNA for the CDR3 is TGCGCCAGCAGCCAAGGTGGGGGCAGGGGGCATGGTGGCTACACCTTC. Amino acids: CASSQGGGRGHGGYTF.

CDR3 bases: TGTGCCAGCTCACCGTCTTACGGGGATGAGCAGTTCTTC. Its protein product is CASSPSYGDEQFF. J is TRBJ2-1 and V is TRBV18; D is perhaps TRBD2 (5 bases). The germline V and J ends were trimmed by 3 bases and 8 bases, with 11 bases remaining between them. Germline V gene data show CDR1 as KGHSH and CDR2 as LQKENI. The CDR3 loop spans 13 amino acids.

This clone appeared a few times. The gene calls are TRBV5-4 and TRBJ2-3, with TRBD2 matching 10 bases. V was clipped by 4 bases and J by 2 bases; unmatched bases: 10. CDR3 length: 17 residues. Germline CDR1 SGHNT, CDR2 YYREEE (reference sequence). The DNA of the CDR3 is TGTGCCAGCAGCCCGCGCGCTAGCGGGAGACCCACAGATACGCAGTATTTT. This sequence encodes CASSPRASGRPTDTQYF.

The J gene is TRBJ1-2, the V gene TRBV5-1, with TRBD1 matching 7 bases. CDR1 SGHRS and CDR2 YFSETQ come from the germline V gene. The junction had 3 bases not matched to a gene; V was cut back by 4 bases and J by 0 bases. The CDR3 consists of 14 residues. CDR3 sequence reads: CASSLTGANYGYTF. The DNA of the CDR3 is TGCGCCAGCAGCCTAACAGGGGCTAACTATGGCTACACCTTC.

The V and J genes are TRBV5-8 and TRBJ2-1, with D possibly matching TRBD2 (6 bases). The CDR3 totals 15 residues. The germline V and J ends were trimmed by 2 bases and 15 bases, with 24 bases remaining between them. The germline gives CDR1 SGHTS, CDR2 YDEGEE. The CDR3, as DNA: TGTGCCAGCAGCTTCTACGCGGGACTCAAAAGTCGGTGGTTCTTC. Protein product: CASSFYAGLKSRWFF.

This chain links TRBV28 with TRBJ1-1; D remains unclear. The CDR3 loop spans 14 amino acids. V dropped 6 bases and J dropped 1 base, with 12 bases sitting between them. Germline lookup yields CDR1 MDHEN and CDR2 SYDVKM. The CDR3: CASRGSEENTEAFF. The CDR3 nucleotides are TGTGCCAGCAGGGGCAGTGAAGAGAACACTGAAGCTTTCTTT.

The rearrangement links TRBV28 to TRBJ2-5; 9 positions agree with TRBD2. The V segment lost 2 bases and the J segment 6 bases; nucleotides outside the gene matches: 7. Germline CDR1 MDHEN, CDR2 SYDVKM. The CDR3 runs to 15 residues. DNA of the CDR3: TGTGCCAGCAGTTTAGGTGCGGGGGGGCTAAAGACCCAGTACTTC. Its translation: CASSLGAGGLKTQYF.

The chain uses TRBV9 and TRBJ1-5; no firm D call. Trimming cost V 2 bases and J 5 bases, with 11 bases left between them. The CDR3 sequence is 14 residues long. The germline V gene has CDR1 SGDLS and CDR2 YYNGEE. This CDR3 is CASSVHSGDQPQHF. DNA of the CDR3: TGTGCCAGCAGCGTGCATTCCGGGGATCAGCCCCAGCATTTT.

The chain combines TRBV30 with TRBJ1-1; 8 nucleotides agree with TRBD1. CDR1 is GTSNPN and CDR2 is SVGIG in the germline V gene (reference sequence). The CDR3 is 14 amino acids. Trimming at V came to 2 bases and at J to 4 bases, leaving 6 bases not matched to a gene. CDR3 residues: CAWSSNRGGTEAFF. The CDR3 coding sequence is TGTGCCTGGAGTAGTAACAGGGGGGGCACTGAAGCTTTCTTT.

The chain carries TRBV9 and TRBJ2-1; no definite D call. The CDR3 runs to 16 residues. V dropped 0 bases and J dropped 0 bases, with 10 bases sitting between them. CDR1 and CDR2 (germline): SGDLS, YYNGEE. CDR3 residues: CASSVDPASSYNEQFF. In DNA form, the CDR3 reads TGTGCCAGCAGCGTAGATCCAGCGAGCTCCTACAATGAGCAGTTCTTC.

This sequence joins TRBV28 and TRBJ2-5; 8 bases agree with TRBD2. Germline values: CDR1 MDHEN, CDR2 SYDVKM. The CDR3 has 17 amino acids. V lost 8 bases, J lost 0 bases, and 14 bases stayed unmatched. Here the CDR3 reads CASGLAGTSWYQETQYF. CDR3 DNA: TGTGCCAGCGGTCTAGCGGGTACATCGTGGTACCAAGAGACCCAGTACTTC.

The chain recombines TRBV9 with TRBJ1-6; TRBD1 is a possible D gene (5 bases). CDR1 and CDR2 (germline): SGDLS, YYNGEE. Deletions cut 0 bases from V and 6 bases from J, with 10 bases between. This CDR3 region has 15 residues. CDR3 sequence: CASSVGGGGNSPLHF. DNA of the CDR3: TGTGCCAGCAGCGTAGGCGGGGGAGGTAATTCACCCCTCCACTTT.

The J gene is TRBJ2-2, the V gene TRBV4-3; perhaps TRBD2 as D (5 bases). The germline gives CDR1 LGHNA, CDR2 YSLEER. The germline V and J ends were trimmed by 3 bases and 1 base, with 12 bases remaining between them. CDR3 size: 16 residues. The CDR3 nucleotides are TGCGCCAGCAGCCAGAGGAGGTTGGAGAACACCGGGGAGCTGTTTTTT. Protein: CASSQRRLENTGELFF.

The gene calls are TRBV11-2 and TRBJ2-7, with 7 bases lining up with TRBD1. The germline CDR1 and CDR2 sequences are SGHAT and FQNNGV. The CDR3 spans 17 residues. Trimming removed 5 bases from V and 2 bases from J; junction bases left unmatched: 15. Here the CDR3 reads CASSPIDRARGPYEQYF. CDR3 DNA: TGTGCCAGCAGCCCTATCGACAGGGCGAGGGGGCCCTACGAGCAGTACTTC.

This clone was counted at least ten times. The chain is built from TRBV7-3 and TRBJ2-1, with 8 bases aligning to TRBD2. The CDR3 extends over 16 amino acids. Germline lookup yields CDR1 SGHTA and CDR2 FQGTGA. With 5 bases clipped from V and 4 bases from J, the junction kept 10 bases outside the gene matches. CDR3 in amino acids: CASSLRAGGMYNEQFF. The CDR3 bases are TGTGCCAGCAGCCTCAGGGCGGGGGGAATGTACAATGAGCAGTTCTTC.

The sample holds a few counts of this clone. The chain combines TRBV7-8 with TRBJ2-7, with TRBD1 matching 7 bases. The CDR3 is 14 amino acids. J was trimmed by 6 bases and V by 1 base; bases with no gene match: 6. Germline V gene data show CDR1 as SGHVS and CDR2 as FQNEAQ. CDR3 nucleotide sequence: TGTGCCAGCAGCTTAGACCTGAGGGGGCTCGAGCAGTACTTC. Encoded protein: CASSLDLRGLEQYF. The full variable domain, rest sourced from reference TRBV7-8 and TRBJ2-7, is GAGVSQSPRYKVAKRGQDVALRCDPISGHVSLFWYQQALGQGPEFLTYFQNEAQLDKSGLPSDRFFAERPEGSVSTLKIQRTQQEDSAVYLCASSLDLRGLEQYFGPGTRLTVT.

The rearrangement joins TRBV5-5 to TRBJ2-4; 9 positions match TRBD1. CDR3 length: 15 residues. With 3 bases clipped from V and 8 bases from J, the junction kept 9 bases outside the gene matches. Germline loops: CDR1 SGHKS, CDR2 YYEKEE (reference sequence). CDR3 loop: CASSSGTGGRDIQYF. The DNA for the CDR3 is TGTGCCAGCAGCTCGGGTACAGGGGGCCGTGACATTCAGTACTTC.

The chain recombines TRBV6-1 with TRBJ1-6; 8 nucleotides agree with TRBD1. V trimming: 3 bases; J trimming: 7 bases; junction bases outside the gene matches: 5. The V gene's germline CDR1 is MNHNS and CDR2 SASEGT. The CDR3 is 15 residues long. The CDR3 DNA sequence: TGTGCCAGCAGTGATGTCCGGGACAGGAATTCACCCCTCCACTTT. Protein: CASSDVRDRNSPLHF.

In DNA, the CDR3 is TGTGCCAGCAGCAAAGAGGCATCTAGCGGGAGTAAGGCAGATACGCAGTATTTT. Protein product: CASSKEASSGSKADTQYF. The V gene is TRBV21-1, the J gene TRBJ2-3; TRBD2 reflects the table's D call only, with no check against the DNA. TRBV21-1 is assigned pseudogene status. CDR3 length equals 18 residues.

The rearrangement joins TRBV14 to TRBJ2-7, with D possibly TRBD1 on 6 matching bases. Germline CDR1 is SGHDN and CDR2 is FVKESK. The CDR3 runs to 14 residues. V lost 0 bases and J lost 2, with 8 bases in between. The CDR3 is CASSQDRGTYEQYF. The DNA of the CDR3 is TGTGCCAGCAGCCAAGATAGGGGGACCTACGAGCAGTACTTC.

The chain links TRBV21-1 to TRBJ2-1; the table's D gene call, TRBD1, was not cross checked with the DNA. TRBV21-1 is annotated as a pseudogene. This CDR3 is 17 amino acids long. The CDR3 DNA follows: TGTGCCAGCAGCAAACTTGACAGGACAAGCTCCTACAATGAGCAGTTCTTC. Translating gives CASSKLDRTSSYNEQFF.

The CDR3 spells CASRPGGGQPQHF. The CDR3 DNA sequence: TGTGCCAGCAGACCCGGGGGAGGACAGCCCCAGCATTTT. The chain uses TRBV6-5 and TRBJ1-5; possible D gene TRBD1, 5 bases. V lost 6 bases and J lost 7, with 13 bases in between. This CDR3 spans 13 amino acids. Germline assignment: CDR1 MNHEY and CDR2 SVGAGI.